This T cell receptor (beta chain) was sequenced for a study of shared clonotypes between healthy human individuals (dated by TCRdb to 2020 to 2022). About the study as a whole: Three men and a couple of women, aged 18 to 49 years, made up the cohort. For each donor, CD4 naive and CD4 memory were each run on three plates, CD8 naive on two plates, and CD8 memory on one plate. To estimate repertoire size and how much clonotypes are shared between individuals, the study performed deep sequencing of blood TCR repertoires from 4 to 6 healthy adults. To increase sequencing depth and limit assay-specific biases, different laboratories used diverse techniques to prepare libraries and sequence TCR repertoires. Per donor, leukapheresis produced somewhere between about 0.9 and 9.5 billion PBMCs. General conclusions and limits of the study: Clonotypes shared by all four sorted-subset donors showed higher generation probabilities than non-shared clonotypes. Sampling was restricted to blood, and TCR repertoires in tissues likely differ from the TCR repertoires found in blood. Larger estimated clonotype richness was generally found for naive subsets than for memory subsets. Because the study included a small number of donors, the genetic and exposure-history diversity represented was limited. When a few donors were compared, the shared fraction of clonotypes was 5% to 6.5% for naive CD4, roughly 3.3% for naive CD8, roughly 2.5% for memory CD4, and 0.4% for memory CD8. Pairwise subsampling indicated that sequencing depth was expected to affect the degree of clonotype sharing among donors. Rarefaction of sorted-subset datasets indicated incomplete sequencing despite the large sequencing depth.

V gives up 1 base and J gives up 9 bases, and the segment between their germline ends measures 9 bases. The CDR3 goes from the cysteine to the phenylalanine over 12 residues. The entry retains the CDR3 DNA only, 36 bases that are in frame from base 1. CDR1 MNHNS and CDR2 SASEGT are derived from the germline V gene. Healthy HIV-negative adults with no recently reported acute infections or vaccinations were included as donors. Every donor was a Caucasian adult living in Nashville, Tennessee, USA. CD4+ T cells were enriched through magnetic negative selection, after which naive cells were positively selected on CD45RA and the remaining negative fraction served as the memory subset. After blood collection by leukapheresis, PBMCs were isolated using Ficoll-Histopaque density gradient centrifugation and then cryopreserved in the vapor phase of liquid nitrogen. Analytical flow cytometry was used to check the purity and quantity of every magnetically sorted T cell population. Genomic DNA was isolated from each sorted fraction and quantified by UV absorbance on a Nanodrop 2000c.

Using the deep immunoSEQ assay, multiplex PCR amplified TCR CDR3 regions from genomic DNA. Extracted genomic DNA from each cell subset was spread evenly across all wells of several immunoSEQ 96-well plates, with each plate serving as a replicate. For sorted subsets, about 0.2 ug genomic DNA, equal to 30,000 or so T cell genomes, was loaded into each replicate PCR. Purified libraries were measured with a Qubit 3.0 fluorometer, size-checked on a Bioanalyzer 2100, and measured again with the KAPA Library Quantification kit. Each immunoSEQ 96-well plate was sequenced on its own single-read 150-cycle Illumina NextSeq 550 flow cell. In the authors' own workflow: The immunoSEQ output contained only junctional sequences without quality scores, so filtering could not match that applied to full-length reads. Sequences were annotated with PyIR, a Python wrapper for IgBLAST v1.9, and V/J genes and CDR3 were assigned using IMGT germline references. Reads were removed for weak V/J assignments (E-value above 1e-6), missing CDR3, stop codons, out-of-frame junctions, or ambiguous translated residues. V3J clonotypes were defined as sequences sharing an identical inferred V gene, J gene, and CDR3 amino acid sequence. Percentage overlap between repertoires was computed as shared unique clonotypes divided by the size of the smaller repertoire. Richness of each repertoire was evaluated using RTK rarefaction, the Chao1 estimator, and Recon v2.1 estimates of unobserved clonotypes. For all TCRbeta clonotypes obtained by the gDNA method from a few donors, generation probabilities were computed with OLGA. As stored in TCRdb, this immuneACCESS dataset retains in-frame rearrangements with V and J assigned. A fraction of the clones does not appear; measured against another copy, unresolved V genes explain less than half of the discrepancy, and the remainder lacks a known reason. For V, J and clone size, that table is used; D and trimming come from the DNA. This sample lists under 2.5 million clones; roughly 92% were detected once. Together, the top ten hold around 0.4% of the sample.

In regard to this clone: Its antigen is currently not known. No much larger clone is present one base from it, and per-base qualities are unavailable.

The receptor was isolated from a man between 18 and 35 years old in good health. Some clones in this sample may be carry-over from other donors' samples. The sequenced material came from naive CD4+ T cells from PBMCs. The cell subset or site label here, explained by the study, means: CD45RA+ positively selected. Here the chain combines TRBV6-1 and TRBJ1-2; no D gene is confidently identified. The sequenced DNA: TGTGCCAGCAGTGAAGTCCTGGTGAGCTACACCTTC. Its protein product is CASSEVLVSYTF.